The following is a TCR beta chain sequence with its context. Its antigen is undetermined. These data belong to a study of T cell responses to AZD1222 COVID-19 vaccine. Study summary: Second-dose schedules of about 4 or about 12 weeks were combined.

The CDR3 covers 11 residues. Germline V gene sequence: CDR1 MDHEN, CDR2 SYDVKM. V was trimmed by 5 bases and J by 9 bases, leaving 10 bases between them. Using immunoSEQ multiplex PCR, the repertoire was profiled, and TCRdb retains in-frame clones only, with some absent. In the table there are about 180,000 clones, 88% of which are singletons. Overall study findings and caveats: Spike as a whole was targeted by vaccine-associated CD4 TCRs, dominant at 160-218 and 743-854. Repertoire collection took place solely once the T cell response had peaked.

The sequence was collected from an adult in good health. The material was peripheral blood, obtained on day 0 of AZD1222 vaccination. V and J are TRBV28 and TRBJ2-5; D remains ambiguous. CDR3 nucleotides: TGTGCCAGCAGTCGAAGTGGGTCCCAGTACTTC. This gives the protein CASSRSGSQYF.